What follows are 4 T cell receptor beta chains derived from one specimen sequenced in a study of CD8 T cells in Susac syndrome. Reverse transcription of 0.5 to 1 ug RNA was performed with random hexamers. TCRdb reprocessed the immunoSEQ multiplex PCR reads via MiXCR and lists one record per CDR3 protein. The sample lists 150,000 to 180,000 distinct CDR3 sequences, approximately 93% seen once, with 0.21% in the top ten. Sequencing was done on a sample of CD8+ T cells from PBMCs. Receptors were obtained from a human donor with multiple sclerosis.

The chain links TRBV7-2 to TRBJ2-7; D is unresolved. Germline loops: CDR1 SGHTA, CDR2 FQGNSA. This CDR3 spans 12 amino acids. Trimming shortened V by 4 bases and J by 2 bases, and 6 bases separated the two germline ends. The CDR3 DNA is TGTGCCAGCAGCTCCCACCCCTACGAGCAGTACTTC. As protein: CASSSHPYEQYF.

This clonotype was picked up one time. Relative to the germline gene, one junction end is altered; a read error may explain this. J is TRBJ1-1 and V is TRBV3-1, with no clear D. This CDR3 contains 16 residues. CDR1 and CDR2 (germline): LGHDT, YNNKEL (reference sequence). The CDR3: CASNQDGVAENTEAFF. The DNA of the CDR3 is TGTGCCAGCAACCAAGATGGAGTGGCTGAGAACACTGAAGCTTTCTTT.

The rearrangement joins TRBV9 to TRBJ2-2; TRBD1 is a possible D gene (6 bases). From germline, CDR1 is SGDLS and CDR2 YYNGEE. CDR3 length: 14 amino acids. V shed 3 bases and J shed 8 bases, with 14 bases lying between them. In nucleotides, the CDR3 is TGTGCCAGCAGCGAAACAGGGACGGCTGGGGAGCTGTTTTTT. Protein: CASSETGTAGELFF. Supplemented by reference TRBV9 and TRBJ2-2, the full variable domain reads DSGVTQTPKHLITATGQRVTLRCSPRSGDLSVYWYQQSLDQGLQFLIQYYNGEERAKGNILERFSAQQFPDLHSELNLSSLELGDSALYFCASSETGTAGELFFGEGSRLTVL.

V and J are TRBV28 and TRBJ1-1, with D perhaps TRBD1 (6 bases). Germline CDR1 reads MDHEN; CDR2 reads SYDVKM. The V end lost 6 bases, the J end lost 5 bases, and 19 bases lay between the germline ends. This CDR3 contains 15 residues. CDR3 DNA sequence: TGTGCCAGCAGCCCCAGCTGGGGGGCGGGGACTGAAGCTTTCTTT. Translated, it gives CASSPSWGAGTEAFF.